This section outlines one TCR beta chain sequence together with its context. Its antigen is unknown. The sample comes from a study of T cell responses to AZD1222 COVID-19 vaccine. General study findings and limits: Vaccine-related CD4 TCRs covered spike, predominating at 160-218 and 743-854. There were mostly white British donors and more females than males, and clonal diversity was possibly underestimated. Unmutated regions of variants are reportedly targeted by nearly half of spike-specific TCRs.

Germline CDR1 GTSNPN, CDR2 SVGIG (reference sequence). This CDR3 is built from 13 residues. Assay: immunoSEQ multiplex PCR; the TCRdb copy retains only in-frame clones and omits some. The top ten hold 6.3% of the sample, which has tens of thousands of clones, around nine tenths seen once. The TCR sequence derives from an adult who received the MenACWY meningococcal vaccine as a control. The sample in question was peripheral blood, obtained 28 days after the second dose of the MenACWY control vaccine. V gene TRBV30 combines with J gene TRBJ2-5, with D perhaps matching TRBD2 (6 bases). This chain's CDR3 is CVSEVSGQETQYF. The CDR3 DNA follows: TGTGTTTCGGAGGTTAGCGGACAAGAGACCCAGTACTTC.